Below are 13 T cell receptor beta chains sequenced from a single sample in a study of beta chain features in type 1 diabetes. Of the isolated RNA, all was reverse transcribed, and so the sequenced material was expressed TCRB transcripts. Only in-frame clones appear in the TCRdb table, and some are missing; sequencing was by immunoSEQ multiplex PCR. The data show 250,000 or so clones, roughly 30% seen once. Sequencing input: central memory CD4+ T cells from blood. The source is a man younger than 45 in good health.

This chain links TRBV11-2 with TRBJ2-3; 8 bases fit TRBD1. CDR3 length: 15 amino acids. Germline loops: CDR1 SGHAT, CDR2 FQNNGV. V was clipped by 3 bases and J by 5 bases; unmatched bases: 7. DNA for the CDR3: TGTGCCAGCAGCTTTCCAACAGGGGGGATAGATACGCAGTATTTT. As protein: CASSFPTGGIDTQYF.

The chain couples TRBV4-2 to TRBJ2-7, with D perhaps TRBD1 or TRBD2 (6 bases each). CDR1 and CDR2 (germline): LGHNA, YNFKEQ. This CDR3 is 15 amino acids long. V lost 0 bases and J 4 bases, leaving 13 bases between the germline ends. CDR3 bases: TGTGCCAGCAGCCAAGACGCGGGGACAACGTACGAGCAGTACTTC. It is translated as CASSQDAGTTYEQYF.

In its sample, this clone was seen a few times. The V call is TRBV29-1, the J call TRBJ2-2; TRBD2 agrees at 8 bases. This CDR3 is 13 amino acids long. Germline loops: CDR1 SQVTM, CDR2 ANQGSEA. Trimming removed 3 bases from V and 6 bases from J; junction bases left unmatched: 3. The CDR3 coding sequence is TGCAGCGTTGATGCGGGGGGTCCCGGGGAGCTGTTTTTT. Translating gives CSVDAGGPGELFF.

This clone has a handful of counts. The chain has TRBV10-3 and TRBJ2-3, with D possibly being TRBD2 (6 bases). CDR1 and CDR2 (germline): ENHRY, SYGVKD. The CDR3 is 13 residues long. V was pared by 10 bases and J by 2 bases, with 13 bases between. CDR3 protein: CATAEGPTDTQYF. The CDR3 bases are TGTGCCACCGCGGAGGGGCCCACAGATACGCAGTATTTT.

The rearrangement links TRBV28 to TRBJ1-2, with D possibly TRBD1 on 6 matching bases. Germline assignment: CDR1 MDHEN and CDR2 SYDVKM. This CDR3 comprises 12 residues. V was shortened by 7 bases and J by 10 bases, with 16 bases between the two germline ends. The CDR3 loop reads CASTPGAELYTF. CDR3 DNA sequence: TGTGCCAGCACGCCGGGGGCAGAGCTCTACACCTTC.

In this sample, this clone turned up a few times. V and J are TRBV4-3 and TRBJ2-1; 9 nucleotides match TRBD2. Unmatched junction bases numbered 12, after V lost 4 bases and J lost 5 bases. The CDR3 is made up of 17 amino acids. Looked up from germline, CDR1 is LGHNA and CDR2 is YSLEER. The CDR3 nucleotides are TGCGCCAGCAGCCTCTATAGCGGGAGTATTGGAAACAATGAGCAGTTCTTC. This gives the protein CASSLYSGSIGNNEQFF.

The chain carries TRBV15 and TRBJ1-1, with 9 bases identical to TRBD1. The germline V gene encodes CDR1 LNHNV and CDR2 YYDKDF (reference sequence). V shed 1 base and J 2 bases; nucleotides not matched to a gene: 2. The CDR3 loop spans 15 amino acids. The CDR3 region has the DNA TGTGCCACCAGCAGAGCGGGACAGGGAAACACTGAAGCTTTCTTT. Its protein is CATSRAGQGNTEAFF.

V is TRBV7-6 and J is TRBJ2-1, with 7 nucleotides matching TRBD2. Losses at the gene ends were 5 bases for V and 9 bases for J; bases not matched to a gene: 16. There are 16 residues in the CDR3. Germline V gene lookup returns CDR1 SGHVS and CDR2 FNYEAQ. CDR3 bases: TGTGCCAGCAGCAAGGCCGCCAGCGGGATTCCGGTTGAGCAGTTCTTC. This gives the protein CASSKAASGIPVEQFF.

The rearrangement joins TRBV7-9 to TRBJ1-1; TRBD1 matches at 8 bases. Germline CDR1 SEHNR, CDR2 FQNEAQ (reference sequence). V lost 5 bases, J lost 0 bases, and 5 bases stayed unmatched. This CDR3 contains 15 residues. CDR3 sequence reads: CASSRRQGLNTEAFF. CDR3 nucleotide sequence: TGTGCCAGCAGCCGCCGACAGGGGCTGAACACTGAAGCTTTCTTT.

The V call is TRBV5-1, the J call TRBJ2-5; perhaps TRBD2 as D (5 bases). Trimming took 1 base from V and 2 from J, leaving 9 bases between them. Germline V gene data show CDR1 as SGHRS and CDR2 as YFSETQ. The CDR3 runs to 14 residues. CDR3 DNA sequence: TGCGCCAGCAGCTTGCTAGCCAATCAAGAGACCCAGTACTTC. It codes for CASSLLANQETQYF.

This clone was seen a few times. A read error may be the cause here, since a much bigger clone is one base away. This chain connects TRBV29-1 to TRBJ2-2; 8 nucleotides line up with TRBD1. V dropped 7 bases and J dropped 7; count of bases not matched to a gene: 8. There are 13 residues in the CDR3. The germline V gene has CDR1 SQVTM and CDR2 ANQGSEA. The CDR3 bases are TGCAGCGGAGCCAGGGGGCTAGGCGGGGAGCTGTTTTTT. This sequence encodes CSGARGLGGELFF.

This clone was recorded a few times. CDR3 residues: CSVDGGQGNTEAFF. The CDR3 nucleotides are TGCAGCGTTGACGGTGGACAGGGGAACACTGAAGCTTTCTTT. The J gene is TRBJ1-1, the V gene TRBV29-1; 8 bases fit TRBD1. V was clipped by 3 bases and J by 1 base; unmatched bases: 4. In germline, CDR1 is SQVTM, CDR2 ANQGSEA. The CDR3 length is 14 residues.

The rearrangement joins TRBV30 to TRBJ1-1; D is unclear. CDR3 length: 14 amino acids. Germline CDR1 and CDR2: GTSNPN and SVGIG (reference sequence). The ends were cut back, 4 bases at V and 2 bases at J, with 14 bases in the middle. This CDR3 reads CAWKRPGGNTEAFF. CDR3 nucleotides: TGTGCCTGGAAACGGCCAGGAGGAAACACTGAAGCTTTCTTT.